The sequence of this T cell receptor beta chain was determined in a study of control samples from healthy donors and cancer patients. Trimming took 3 bases from V and 7 from J, leaving 16 bases between them. Per the germline V gene, CDR1 is MNHEY and CDR2 is SMNVEV (reference sequence). This CDR3 region has 14 residues. The data were produced by immunoSEQ multiplex PCR, yet TCRdb's version contains in-frame clones alone and is incomplete. The sample comprises some 99,000 clones, 90% of which are singletons, and 3.5% to 4.5% rests with the top ten. Source material: blood. The rearrangement links TRBV27 to TRBJ2-7, with a weak D call TRBD1 (6 bases). The clonotype originates from a human donor in good health. The donor label of this sample is uncertain. Here the CDR3 reads CASSFLLTGKEQYF. The CDR3 DNA sequence: TGTGCCAGCAGTTTTCTCCTTACAGGGAAAGAGCAGTACTTC.